This T cell receptor beta chain was recorded in a study of blood T cell repertoires in COVID-19. For the study at large: Whether acute or convalescent, the COVID-19 samples came from the United States, Italy and Spain.

Residents of over 20 US areas, aged about 18 to 89 years, made up the participants. Recovery among Cohort 3 donors was established by two negative PCRs, clearance, or symptom resolution. The method was immunoSEQ multiplex PCR; TCRdb's version includes in-frame clones alone and lacks a portion of them. The sample consists of about 180,000 clones, 85% of them appearing once. The ends were cut back, 5 bases at V and 1 base at J, with 9 bases in the middle. The CDR3 is 14 amino acids. The germline CDR1 and CDR2 sequences are MDHEN and SYDVKM. The specimen sequenced was PBMCs or T cells enriched from blood (not recorded which). The clonotype comes from a man aged 40-55 years who had recovered from COVID-19. The chain is built from TRBV28 and TRBJ1-5; D is undetermined. CDR3 nucleotide sequence: TGTGCCAGCAGTACTTTTTGGAGCAATCAGCCCCAGCATTTT. This codes for CASSTFWSNQPQHF.